A selection of T cell receptor beta chains follows, all from one sample in a study of blood T cell repertoires in COVID-19. TCRdb keeps only in-frame clones here, not all; method: immunoSEQ multiplex PCR. The repertoire holds 230,000 or so clones, 65% to 90% seen once, with approximately 2.3% in the top ten. Input material: peripheral blood. Source of these receptors: a man aged 35-49 years who had recovered from COVID-19. Each CDR3 is given with its conserved first and last residue. D genes are given only for firm matches. Some rows mark clone size as missing; the rest say once, few, many or name a class of expanded clone.

abundance	v_gene	d_gene	j_gene	CDR3nt	CDR3aa
.	TRBV12-3/TRBV12-4	TRBD1	TRBJ2-7	TGTGCCAGCAGTTTCGGACAGGGCTACGAGCAGTACTTC	CASSFGQGYEQYF
few	TRBV11-2	.	TRBJ2-7	TGTGCCAGCAGCCCCGTGGGAGCGGTGGACGAGCAGTACTTC	CASSPVGAVDEQYF
.	TRBV5-1	.	TRBJ1-4	TGCGCCAGCAGCTTGGGGCCAGCGTCAACTAATGAAAAACTGTTTTTT	CASSLGPASTNEKLFF
few	TRBV19	.	TRBJ2-1	TGTGCCAGTAGTATAGGCGGGCCCCTCTCCTACAATGAGCAGTTCTTC	CASSIGGPLSYNEQFF
.	TRBV11-2	TRBD1	TRBJ2-1	TGTGCCAGCAGCCTGCTGAAGACAGGGCCCAATGAGCAGTTCTTC	CASSLLKTGPNEQFF
.	TRBV5-6	TRBD1	TRBJ1-1	TGTGCCAGCAGCCTGGGGAGACAGGGAGCTTTCTTT	CASSLGRQGAFF
.	TRBV21-1	.	TRBJ1-2	TGTGCCAGCAGCAAAGTTCCAGGAAACTATGGCTACACCTTC	CASSKVPGNYGYTF
.	TRBV5-6	TRBD2	TRBJ2-7	TGTGCCAGCAGCTTTAATTTCGGCGGGGGCTCCTACGAGCAGTACTTC	CASSFNFGGGSYEQYF
.	TRBV4-1	TRBD1	TRBJ1-2	TGCGCCAGCAGCCCCGGGACAGACCCCTATGGCTACACCTTC	CASSPGTDPYGYTF
.	TRBV7-2	TRBD2	TRBJ2-5	TGTGCCAGCAGCCCCCAGACTAGCGGGCAAGAGACCCAGTACTTC	CASSPQTSGQETQYF
.	TRBV24-1	.	TRBJ2-2	TGTGCCACCAGTGATTCGGTGGCCGGGGAGCTGTTTTTT	CATSDSVAGELFF
few	TRBV15	TRBD2	TRBJ2-4	TGTGCCACCAGCAGGGGAGCGGGGGAGGTCAAAAACATTCAGTACTTC	CATSRGAGEVKNIQYF
.	TRBV7-7	TRBD2	TRBJ2-2	TGTGCCAGCAGCCGACTAGCGGGAGGCCCCGGGGAGCTGTTTTTT	CASSRLAGGPGELFF
.	TRBV6-5	.	TRBJ1-2	TGTGCCAGCAGAGTTCCTAACAGGGCTAACTATGGCTACACCTTC	CASRVPNRANYGYTF
.	TRBV6-5	TRBD1	TRBJ1-6	TGTGCCAGCAGCGAGGACAGGGCACCCCTCCACTTT	CASSEDRAPLHF
.	TRBV18	TRBD1	TRBJ2-5	TGTGCCAGCTCACCGGCAGGGGGCAAAGAGACCCAGTACTTC	CASSPAGGKETQYF
.	TRBV21-1	.	TRBJ1-2	TGTGCCAGCAGCAAAGGTCCCGGACAGGGGGGCTACACCTTC	CASSKGPGQGGYTF
.	TRBV4-3	.	TRBJ1-6	TGCGCCAGCAGCCAAGACCCGTTAAATTCACCCCTCCACTTT	CASSQDPLNSPLHF
few	TRBV7-8	TRBD2	TRBJ2-7	TGTGCCAGCAGCTTGGGGGGACTAGCGGGAGGGCTGGCGGGCGAGCAGTACTTC	CASSLGGLAGGLAGEQYF
.	TRBV6-6	.	TRBJ1-1	TGTGCCAGCAGGACAGATGGGAACACTGAAGCTTTCTTT	CASRTDGNTEAFF
few	TRBV6-1	TRBD1	TRBJ2-6	TGTGCCAGCAGTGAATCAGGGGGCGCTTTTCTAGGTGGGGCCAACGTCCTGACTTTC	CASSESGGAFLGGANVLTF
.	TRBV7-2	TRBD2	TRBJ2-7	TGTGCCAGCAGCTTAGTACTAGCGGGAGTGTACGAGCAGTACTTC	CASSLVLAGVYEQYF
.	TRBV6-5	TRBD1	TRBJ1-1	TGTGCCAGCGGGGACAGGGGGAGGACTGAAGCTTTCTTT	CASGDRGRTEAFF
.	TRBV6-5	.	TRBJ2-5	TGTGCCAGCAGTTACAGAGGAGGGGTAGGTGGGACCCAGTACTTC	CASSYRGGVGGTQYF
.	TRBV5-1	.	TRBJ2-3	TGCGCCAGCAGCTGGGCAGGCCGTAGCACAGATACGCAGTATTTT	CASSWAGRSTDTQYF
.	TRBV10-3	.	TRBJ2-3	TGTGCCATCAGTGGGACAGCTAGCACAGATACGCAGTATTTT	CAISGTASTDTQYF
once	TRBV29-1	.	TRBJ1-5	TGCAGCGTTGGCGGACAGCTAAGCAATCAGCCCCAGCATTTT	CSVGGQLSNQPQHF
.	TRBV2	TRBD1	TRBJ2-6	TGTGCCAGCAAGGCGGCAGGGGGCCCCCCCTCTGGGGCCAACGTCCTGACTTTC	CASKAAGGPPSGANVLTF
.	TRBV13	.	TRBJ2-3	TGTGCCAGCAGCTCACTACATAGCACAGATACGCAGTATTTT	CASSSLHSTDTQYF
few	TRBV18	TRBD2	TRBJ2-1	TGTGCCAGCTCACCAGAGCGGGACTATGAGCAGTTCTTC	CASSPERDYEQFF
.	TRBV6-5	TRBD2	TRBJ2-3	TGTGCCAGCAGCCTAGCGGGGGGTATCACAGATACGCAGTATTTT	CASSLAGGITDTQYF
.	TRBV5-6	TRBD2	TRBJ2-1	TGTGCCAGCAGCCGAATGACTAGCGGGGGTGGTAATGAGCAGTTCTTC	CASSRMTSGGGNEQFF
.	TRBV18	.	TRBJ1-5	TGTGCCAGCTCACCCCGCCGGGGCAATCAGCCCCAGCATTTT	CASSPRRGNQPQHF
.	TRBV7-9	.	TRBJ2-1	TGTGCCAGCAGCCGAGACGTGACTAGTAGTTCCTACAATGAGCAGTTCTTC	CASSRDVTSSSYNEQFF
.	TRBV4-3	TRBD2	TRBJ2-3	TGCGCCAGCAGCCAAGACCCTAGCGGGGGGGCCGGAGATACGCAGTATTTT	CASSQDPSGGAGDTQYF
.	TRBV12-5	.	TRBJ2-3	TGTGCTAGTGGTGGTTCTCAGGGGCGGGATACGCAGTATTTT	CASGGSQGRDTQYF
.	TRBV9	TRBD2	TRBJ2-7	TGTGCCAGCAGCGTGGCGGGAGCGGGACAGCAGTACTTC	CASSVAGAGQQYF
.	TRBV12-3/TRBV12-4	.	TRBJ2-1	TGTGCCAGCACCTCGTTAGGGGACAATGAGCAGTTCTTC	CASTSLGDNEQFF
.	TRBV5-4	.	TRBJ2-3	TGTGCCAGCAGCGAGGGCCTCCTACCAGATACGCAGTATTTT	CASSEGLLPDTQYF
few	TRBV7-9	.	TRBJ1-1	TGTGCCAGCAGTACTTGGTTGAACACTGAAGCTTTCTTT	CASSTWLNTEAFF
.	TRBV3-1/TRBV3-2	TRBD1	TRBJ1-2	TGTGCCAGCAGCCCCTCAGGGGGACGGCCCCAGGGCTATGGCTACACCTTC	CASSPSGGRPQGYGYTF
.	TRBV29-1	TRBD2	TRBJ2-7	TGCAGCGTGATAACTAGCGCCTACGAGCAGTACTTC	CSVITSAYEQYF
.	TRBV12-5	TRBD1	TRBJ2-7	TGTGCTAGTGCCGGGACAGGGAATAACGAGCAGTACTTC	CASAGTGNNEQYF
.	TRBV19	TRBD1	TRBJ2-7	TGTGCCAGTAGGGACAGGGGGAGCTCCTACGAGCAGTACTTC	CASRDRGSSYEQYF
.	TRBV3-1/TRBV3-2	.	TRBJ2-7	TGTGCCAGCAGCCAAGTGGCCGAGCAGTACTTC	CASSQVAEQYF
.	TRBV19	.	TRBJ1-2	TGTGCCAGTAGTATTTTTGGCCAAGACTATGGCTACACCTTC	CASSIFGQDYGYTF
once	TRBV7-1	.	TRBJ2-7	TGTGCCAGCAGCTCCCGGACGGACCTATACCTCCTTCCCTCGCGTTCCCCAGGGGCCTACGAGCAGTACTTC	CASSSRTDLYLLPSRSPGAYEQYF
.	TRBV4-3	.	TRBJ2-2	TGCGCCAGCAGCCAAGATAAGACAGGCGGGGAGCTGTTTTTT	CASSQDKTGGELFF
.	TRBV18	TRBD1	TRBJ1-2	TGTGCCAGCTCACAAACCGGGACAGGGTCTATTATGGGCTACACCTTC	CASSQTGTGSIMGYTF
.	TRBV27	.	TRBJ2-7	TGTGCCAGCAGTTTAGTAGGGGGTTACGAGCAGTACTTC	CASSLVGGYEQYF